This TCR beta chain was obtained from a study of cytomegalovirus exposure and HLA in healthy donors. 60 Vbeta and 13 Jbeta primers were used in PCR. Profiled with immunoSEQ multiplex PCR; TCRdb holds only in-frame clones, not every one. The top ten hold approximately 17% of the sample, which has 60,000 to 85,000 clones, 75% to 85% seen once. There are 14 residues in the CDR3. Germline V gene sequence: CDR1 SGHTA, CDR2 FQGNSA. Trimming took 1 base from V and 4 from J; bases not matched to a gene: 3. The sequence derives from a man aged 65 to 85 in good health and CMV-seropositive. The chain carries TRBV7-2 and TRBJ2-7; TRBD1 matches at 8 bases. The sample taken for sequencing was PBMCs. The CDR3 is CASSLGQGRYEQYF. The DNA of the CDR3 is TGTGCCAGCAGCTTAGGACAGGGGAGGTACGAGCAGTACTTC.